The clone carrying this TCR beta chain was recorded at least ten times. The sample originates from a study of early T cells in non-severe SARS-CoV-2 infection. At the level of the study: Unsorted whole blood bulk RNA was sequenced, with unpaired chains.

TCRdb re-analysed the 5' RACE reads in MiXCR, keeping a single row per CDR3 protein. The sample contains 35,000 to 45,000 distinct CDR3 sequences, roughly 7.9% of which appear only once. Trimming left V 5 bases short and J 4 bases short, with 25 bases between. Germline loops: CDR1 MNHEY, CDR2 SMNVEV (reference sequence). This CDR3 contains 18 residues. The sequence derives from an adult who was a healthcare worker with PCR-confirmed SARS-CoV-2 infection or an uninfected control (not recorded which). This specimen was whole blood, taken at baseline. This chain connects TRBV27 to TRBJ2-3; D might be TRBD1 (5 bases). CDR3 in amino acids: CASSTIPPYGAVSDTQYF. The CDR3 DNA reads TGTGCCAGCAGTACAATACCCCCGTATGGGGCAGTCTCAGATACGCAGTATTTT.